This T cell receptor (beta chain) was identified during a study of blood T cells in healthy people across ages. Alongside a J-beta primer mix, a sample-barcoded 5' primer served in a second PCR lasting about 7 to 12 cycles. TCRdb redid the calling of the 5' RACE reads with MiXCR, one entry per CDR3 protein. The sample has 1 million to 1.2 million distinct CDR3 sequences, more than 30% seen once. Trimming stripped 5 bases from V and 7 bases from J, with 14 bases between. Germline assignment: CDR1 SQVTM and CDR2 ANQGSEA. CDR3 length equals 12 residues. Specimen: blood. The chain uses TRBV29-1 and TRBJ1-1; D possibly corresponds to TRBD1 (6 bases). The source of this sequence is a man between 18 and 29 years old in good health. CDR3 residues: CSVHGGLLEAFF. As DNA, the CDR3 is TGCAGCGTTCATGGGGGCCTGCTTGAAGCTTTCTTT.